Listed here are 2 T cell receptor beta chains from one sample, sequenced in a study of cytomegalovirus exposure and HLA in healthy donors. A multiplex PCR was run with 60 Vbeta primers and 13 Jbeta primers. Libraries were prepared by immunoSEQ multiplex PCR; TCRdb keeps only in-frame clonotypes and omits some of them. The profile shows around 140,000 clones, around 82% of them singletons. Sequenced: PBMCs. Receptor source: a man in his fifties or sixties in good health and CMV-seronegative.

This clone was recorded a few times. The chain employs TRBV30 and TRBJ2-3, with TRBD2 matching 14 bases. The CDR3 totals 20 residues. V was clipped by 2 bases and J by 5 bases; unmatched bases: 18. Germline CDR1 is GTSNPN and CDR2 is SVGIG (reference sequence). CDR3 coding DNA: TGTGCCTGGAGTAATTCCCAGGGACCGGGACTAGCGGGAGTGTTAGATACGCAGTATTTT. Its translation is CAWSNSQGPGLAGVLDTQYF.

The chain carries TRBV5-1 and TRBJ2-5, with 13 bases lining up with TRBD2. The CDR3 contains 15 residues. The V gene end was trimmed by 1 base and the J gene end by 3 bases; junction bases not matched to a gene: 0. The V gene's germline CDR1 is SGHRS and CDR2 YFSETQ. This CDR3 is CASSLTSGGEETQYF. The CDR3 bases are TGCGCCAGCAGCTTGACTAGCGGGGGGGAAGAGACCCAGTACTTC.